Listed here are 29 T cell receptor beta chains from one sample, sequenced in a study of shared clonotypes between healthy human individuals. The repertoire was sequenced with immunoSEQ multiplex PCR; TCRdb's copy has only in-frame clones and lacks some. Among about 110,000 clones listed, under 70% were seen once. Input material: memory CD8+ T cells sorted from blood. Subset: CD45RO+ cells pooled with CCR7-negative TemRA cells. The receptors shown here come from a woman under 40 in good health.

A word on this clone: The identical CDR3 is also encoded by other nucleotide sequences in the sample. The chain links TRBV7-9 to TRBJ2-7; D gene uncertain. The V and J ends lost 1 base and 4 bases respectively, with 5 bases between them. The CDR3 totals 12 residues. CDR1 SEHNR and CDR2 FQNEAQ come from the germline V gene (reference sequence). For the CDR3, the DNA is TGTGCCAGCAGCTTAGGGTCATACGAGCAGTACTTC. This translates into CASSLGSYEQYF. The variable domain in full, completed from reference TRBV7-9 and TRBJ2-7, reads DTGVSQNPRHKITKRGQNVTFRCDPISEHNRLYWYRQTLGQGPEFLTYFQNEAQLEKSRLLSDRFSAERPKGSFSTLEIQRTEQGDSAMYLCASSLGSYEQYFGPGTRLTVT.

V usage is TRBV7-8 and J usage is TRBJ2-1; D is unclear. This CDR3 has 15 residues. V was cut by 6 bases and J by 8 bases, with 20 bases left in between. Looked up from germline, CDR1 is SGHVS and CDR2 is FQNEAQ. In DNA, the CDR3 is TGTGCCAGCAGACGACGTCTCCCCCCAATCGATGAGCAGTTCTTC. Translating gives CASRRRLPPIDEQFF.

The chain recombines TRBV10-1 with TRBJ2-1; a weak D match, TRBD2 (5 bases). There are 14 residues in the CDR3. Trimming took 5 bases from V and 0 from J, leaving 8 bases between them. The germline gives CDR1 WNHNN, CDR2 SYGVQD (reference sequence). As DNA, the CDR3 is TGCGCCAGCAGTAGGAGCGGCTCCTACAATGAGCAGTTCTTC. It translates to CASSRSGSYNEQFF.

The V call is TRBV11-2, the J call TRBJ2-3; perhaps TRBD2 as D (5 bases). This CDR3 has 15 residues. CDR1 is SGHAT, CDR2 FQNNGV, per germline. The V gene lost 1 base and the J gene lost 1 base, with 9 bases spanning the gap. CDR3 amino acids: CASSLVGAGTDTQYF. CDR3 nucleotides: TGTGCCAGCAGCTTAGTGGGAGCGGGCACAGATACGCAGTATTTT.

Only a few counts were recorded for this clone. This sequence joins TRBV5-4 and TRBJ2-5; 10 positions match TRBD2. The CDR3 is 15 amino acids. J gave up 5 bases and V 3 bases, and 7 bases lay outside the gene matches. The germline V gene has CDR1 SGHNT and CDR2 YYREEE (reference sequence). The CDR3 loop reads CASSSAGGPGETQYF. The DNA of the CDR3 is TGTGCCAGCAGCTCAGCGGGAGGGCCGGGGGAGACCCAGTACTTC.

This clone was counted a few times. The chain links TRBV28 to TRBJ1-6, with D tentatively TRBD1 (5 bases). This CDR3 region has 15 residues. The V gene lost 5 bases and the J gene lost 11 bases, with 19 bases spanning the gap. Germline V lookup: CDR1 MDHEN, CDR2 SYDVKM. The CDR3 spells CASSPLRDDAPPLHF. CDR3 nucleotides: TGTGCCAGCAGTCCTCTCCGGGACGATGCTCCACCCCTCCACTTT.

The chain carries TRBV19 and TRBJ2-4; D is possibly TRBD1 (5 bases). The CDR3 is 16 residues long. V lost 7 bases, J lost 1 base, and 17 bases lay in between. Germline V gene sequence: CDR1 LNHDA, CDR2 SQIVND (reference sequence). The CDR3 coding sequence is TGTGCCAGTACCAAGGGGCTTCCGGCGGCCAAAAACATTCAGTACTTC. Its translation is CASTKGLPAAKNIQYF.

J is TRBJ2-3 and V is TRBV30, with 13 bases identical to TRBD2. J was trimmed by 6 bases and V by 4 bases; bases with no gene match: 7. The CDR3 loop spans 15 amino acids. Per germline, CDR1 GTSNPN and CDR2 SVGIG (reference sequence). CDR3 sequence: CAWTPGLAGWDTQYF. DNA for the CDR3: TGTGCCTGGACTCCGGGACTAGCGGGATGGGATACGCAGTATTTT.

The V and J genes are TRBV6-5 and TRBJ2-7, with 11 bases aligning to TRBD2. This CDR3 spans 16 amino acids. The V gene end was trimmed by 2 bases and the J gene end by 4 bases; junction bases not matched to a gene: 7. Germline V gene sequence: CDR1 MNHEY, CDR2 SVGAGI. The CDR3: CASSYPTSGSSYEQYF. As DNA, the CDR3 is TGTGCCAGCAGTTACCCCACTAGCGGGAGTTCTTACGAGCAGTACTTC.

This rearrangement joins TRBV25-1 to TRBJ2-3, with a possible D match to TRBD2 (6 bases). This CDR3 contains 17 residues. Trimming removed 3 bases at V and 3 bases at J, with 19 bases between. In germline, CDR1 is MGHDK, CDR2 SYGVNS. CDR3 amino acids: CASSDQRDSHGTDTQYF. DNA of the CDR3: TGTGCCAGCAGTGACCAAAGGGACTCCCACGGTACAGATACGCAGTATTTT.

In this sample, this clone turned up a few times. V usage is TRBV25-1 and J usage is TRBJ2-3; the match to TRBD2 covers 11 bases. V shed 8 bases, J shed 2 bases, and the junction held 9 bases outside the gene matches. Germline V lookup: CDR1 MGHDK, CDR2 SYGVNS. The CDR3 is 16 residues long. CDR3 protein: CASEGTSGKFTDTQYF. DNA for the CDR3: TGTGCCAGCGAAGGGACTAGCGGCAAATTCACAGATACGCAGTATTTT.

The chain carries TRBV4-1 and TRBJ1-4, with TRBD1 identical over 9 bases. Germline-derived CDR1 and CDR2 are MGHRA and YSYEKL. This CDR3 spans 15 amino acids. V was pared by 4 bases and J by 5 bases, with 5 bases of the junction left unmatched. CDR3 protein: CASSLHGTGNEKLFF. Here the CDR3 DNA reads TGCGCCAGCAGCCTACACGGGACAGGGAATGAAAAACTGTTTTTT.

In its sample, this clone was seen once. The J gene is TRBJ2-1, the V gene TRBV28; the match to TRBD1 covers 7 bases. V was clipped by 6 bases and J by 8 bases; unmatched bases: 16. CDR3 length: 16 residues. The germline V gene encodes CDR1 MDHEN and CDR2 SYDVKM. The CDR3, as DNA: TGTGCCAGCAGGTCATCCGGGACAGCCCTTAGGGATGAGCAGTTCTTC. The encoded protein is CASRSSGTALRDEQFF.

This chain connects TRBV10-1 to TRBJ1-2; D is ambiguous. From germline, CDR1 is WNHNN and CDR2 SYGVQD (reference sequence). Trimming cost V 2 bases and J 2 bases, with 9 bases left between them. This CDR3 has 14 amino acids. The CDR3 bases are TGCGCCAGCAGTGAGGAGGGAGCAAACTATGGCTACACCTTC. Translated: CASSEEGANYGYTF.

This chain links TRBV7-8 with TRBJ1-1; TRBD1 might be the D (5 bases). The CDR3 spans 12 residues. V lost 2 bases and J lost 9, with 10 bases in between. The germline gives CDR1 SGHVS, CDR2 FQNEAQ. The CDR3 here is CASSLSGGKAFF. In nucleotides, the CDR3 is TGTGCCAGCAGCTTATCTGGGGGTAAAGCTTTCTTT.

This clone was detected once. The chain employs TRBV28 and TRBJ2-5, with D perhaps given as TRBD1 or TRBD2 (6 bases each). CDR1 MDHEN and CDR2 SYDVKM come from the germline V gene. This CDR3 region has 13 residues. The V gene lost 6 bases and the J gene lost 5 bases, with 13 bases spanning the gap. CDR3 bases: TGTGCCAGCAGCCTCGAAGGGGGGGAGACCCAGTACTTC. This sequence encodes CASSLEGGETQYF.

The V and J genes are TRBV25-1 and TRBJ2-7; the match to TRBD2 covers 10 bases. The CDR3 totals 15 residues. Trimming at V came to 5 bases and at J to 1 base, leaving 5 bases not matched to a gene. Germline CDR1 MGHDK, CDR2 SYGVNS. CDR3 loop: CASSPSGSFSYEQYF. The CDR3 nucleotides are TGTGCCAGCAGTCCTAGCGGGAGTTTTTCCTACGAGCAGTACTTC.

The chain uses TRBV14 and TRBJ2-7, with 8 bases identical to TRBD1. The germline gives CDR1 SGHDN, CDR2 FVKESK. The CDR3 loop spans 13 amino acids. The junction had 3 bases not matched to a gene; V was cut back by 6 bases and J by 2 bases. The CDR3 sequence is CASRLQGAYEQYF. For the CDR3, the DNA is TGTGCCAGCAGACTACAGGGGGCCTACGAGCAGTACTTC.

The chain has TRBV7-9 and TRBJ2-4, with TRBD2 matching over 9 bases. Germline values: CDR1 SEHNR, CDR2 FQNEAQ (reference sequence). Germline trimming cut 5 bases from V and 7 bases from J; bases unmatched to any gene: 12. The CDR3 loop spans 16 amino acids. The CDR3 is CASSPRGSGSINIQYF. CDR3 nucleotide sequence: TGTGCCAGCAGCCCCCGGGGTAGCGGGAGTATCAACATTCAGTACTTC.

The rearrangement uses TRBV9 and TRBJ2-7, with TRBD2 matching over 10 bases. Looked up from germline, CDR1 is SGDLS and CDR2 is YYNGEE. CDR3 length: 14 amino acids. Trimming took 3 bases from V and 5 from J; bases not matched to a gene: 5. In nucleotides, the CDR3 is TGTGCCAGCAGCGCAAGCGGGAGGGTTGACGAGCAGTACTTC. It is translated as CASSASGRVDEQYF. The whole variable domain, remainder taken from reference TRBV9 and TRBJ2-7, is DSGVTQTPKHLITATGQRVTLRCSPRSGDLSVYWYQQSLDQGLQFLIQYYNGEERAKGNILERFSAQQFPDLHSELNLSSLELGDSALYFCASSASGRVDEQYFGPGTRLTVT.

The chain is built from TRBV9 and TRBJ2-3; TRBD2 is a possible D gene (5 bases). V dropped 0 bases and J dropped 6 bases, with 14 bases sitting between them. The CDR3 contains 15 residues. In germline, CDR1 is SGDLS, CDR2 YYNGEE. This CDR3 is CASSVVRGFGDTQYF. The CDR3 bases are TGTGCCAGCAGCGTAGTTCGGGGTTTCGGGGATACGCAGTATTTT.

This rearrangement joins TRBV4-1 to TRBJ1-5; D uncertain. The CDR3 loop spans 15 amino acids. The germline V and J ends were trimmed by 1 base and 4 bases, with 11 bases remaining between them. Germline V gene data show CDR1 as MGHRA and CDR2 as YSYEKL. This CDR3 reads CASSQVRQQNQPQHF. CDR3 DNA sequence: TGCGCCAGCAGCCAAGTTAGGCAGCAAAATCAGCCCCAGCATTTT.

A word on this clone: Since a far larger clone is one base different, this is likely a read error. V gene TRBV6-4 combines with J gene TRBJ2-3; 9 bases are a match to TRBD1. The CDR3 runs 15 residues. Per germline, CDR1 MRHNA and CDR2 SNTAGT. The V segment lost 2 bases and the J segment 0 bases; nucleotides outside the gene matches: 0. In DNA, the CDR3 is TGTGCCAGCAGTGACGGGACAGGGAGCACAGATACGCAGTATTTT. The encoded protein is CASSDGTGSTDTQYF.

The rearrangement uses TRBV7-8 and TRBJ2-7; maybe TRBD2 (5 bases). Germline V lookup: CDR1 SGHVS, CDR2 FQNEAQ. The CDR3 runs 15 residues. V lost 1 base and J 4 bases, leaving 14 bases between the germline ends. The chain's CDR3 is CASSLGPGSIYEQYF. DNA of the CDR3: TGTGCCAGCAGCTTAGGTCCGGGAAGTATATACGAGCAGTACTTC. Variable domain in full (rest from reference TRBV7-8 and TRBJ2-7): GAGVSQSPRYKVAKRGQDVALRCDPISGHVSLFWYQQALGQGPEFLTYFQNEAQLDKSGLPSDRFFAERPEGSVSTLKIQRTQQEDSAVYLCASSLGPGSIYEQYFGPGTRLTVT.

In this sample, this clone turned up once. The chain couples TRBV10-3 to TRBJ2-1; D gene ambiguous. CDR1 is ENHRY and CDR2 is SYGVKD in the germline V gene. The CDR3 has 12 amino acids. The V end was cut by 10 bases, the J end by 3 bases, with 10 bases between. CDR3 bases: TGTGCCACCGAAGATGACTACAATGAGCAGTTCTTC. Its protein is CATEDDYNEQFF.

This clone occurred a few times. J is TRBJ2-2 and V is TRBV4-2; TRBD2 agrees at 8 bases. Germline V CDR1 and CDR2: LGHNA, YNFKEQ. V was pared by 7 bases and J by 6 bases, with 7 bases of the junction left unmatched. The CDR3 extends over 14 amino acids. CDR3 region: CASTPGREAGELFF. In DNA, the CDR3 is TGTGCCAGCACCCCCGGGAGGGAGGCCGGGGAGCTGTTTTTT.

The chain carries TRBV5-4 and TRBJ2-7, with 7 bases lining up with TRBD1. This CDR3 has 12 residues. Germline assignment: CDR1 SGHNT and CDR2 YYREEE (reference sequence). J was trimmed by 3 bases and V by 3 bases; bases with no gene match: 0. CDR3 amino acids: CASSWDSYEQYF. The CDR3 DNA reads TGTGCCAGCAGCTGGGACAGCTACGAGCAGTACTTC.

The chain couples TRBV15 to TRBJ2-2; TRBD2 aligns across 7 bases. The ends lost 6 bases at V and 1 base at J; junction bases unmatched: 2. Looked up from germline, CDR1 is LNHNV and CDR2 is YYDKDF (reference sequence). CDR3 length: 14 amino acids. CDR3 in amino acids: CATRAGQNTGELFF. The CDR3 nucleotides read TGTGCCACCAGAGCGGGGCAGAACACCGGGGAGCTGTTTTTT.

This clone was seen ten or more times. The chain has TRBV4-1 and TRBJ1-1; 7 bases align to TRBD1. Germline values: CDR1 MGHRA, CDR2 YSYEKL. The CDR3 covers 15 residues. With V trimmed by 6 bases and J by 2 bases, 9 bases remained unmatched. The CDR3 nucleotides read TGCGCCAGCAGGAGTCAGGGGGACGGAAACACTGAAGCTTTCTTT. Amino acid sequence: CASRSQGDGNTEAFF.